The 5 T cell receptor beta chains below were found in one sample sequenced in a study of T cell responses to AZD1222 COVID-19 vaccine. Sequenced by immunoSEQ multiplex PCR; TCRdb stores in-frame clones only, minus some. This sample has about 170,000 clones; more than 85% occur once, and the top ten carry about 3.9%. Sequencing used peripheral blood, obtained on day 0 of AZD1222 vaccination. The receptors derive from an adult in good health.

The CDR3 nucleotides are TGTGCCAGCAGTCCGTCGTATAGCACAGATACGCAGTATTTT. It encodes CASSPSYSTDTQYF. The chain links TRBV6-5 to TRBJ2-3; D unresolved. Trimming shortened V by 5 bases and J by 0 bases, and 9 bases separated the two germline ends. This CDR3 region has 14 residues. Germline CDR1 MNHEY, CDR2 SVGAGI.

This clone came up a few times. V usage is TRBV19 and J usage is TRBJ1-5; 7 nucleotides line up with TRBD1. Trimming at V came to 5 bases and at J to 4 bases, leaving 5 bases not matched to a gene. Germline CDR1 LNHDA, CDR2 SQIVND (reference sequence). CDR3 length: 14 residues. The CDR3 DNA follows: TGTGCCAGTAGTGCACAGGGGTGGAATCAGCCCCAGCATTTT. It yields the protein CASSAQGWNQPQHF.

The J gene is TRBJ2-3, the V gene TRBV4-2; D possibly corresponds to TRBD2 (5 bases). Germline-derived CDR1 and CDR2 are LGHNA and YNFKEQ. The V end lost 4 bases, the J end lost 6 bases, and 8 bases lay between the germline ends. This CDR3 comprises 12 residues. The CDR3 sequence: CASSPRRDTQYF. Here the CDR3 DNA reads TGTGCCAGCAGCCCGCGGAGGGATACGCAGTATTTT.

This clone was counted a single time. Other DNA sequences in this specimen translate into the identical CDR3. This CDR3 is CASSSGNTIYF. CDR3 sequence (DNA): TGTGCCAGCAGCAGCGGAAACACCATATATTTT. V and J are TRBV12-3 or TRBV12-4 and TRBJ1-3, with unresolved D. The V end lost 6 bases, the J end lost 4 bases, and 4 bases lay between the germline ends. The CDR3 has 11 amino acids.

The chain recombines TRBV7-9 with TRBJ1-1; D is ambiguous. The CDR3 spans 12 residues. Trimming took 8 bases from V and 0 from J, leaving 7 bases between them. Germline lookup yields CDR1 SEHNR and CDR2 FQNEAQ (reference sequence). CDR3 region: CASGILNTEAFF. The CDR3 DNA reads as TGTGCCAGCGGGATTTTGAACACTGAAGCTTTCTTT.